These 28 T cell receptor beta chains came from one sample sequenced in a study of T cells in Graves' hyperthyroidism and ophthalmopathy. From RNA transcripts, TCR beta CDR3 regions were amplified. A set of HTBI primers served as the primers for a first-round RT-PCR of the TCR CDR3. TCRdb re-called the multiplex PCR reads through MiXCR, storing one row per CDR3 protein. The table shows about 560,000 distinct CDR3 sequences, with approximately 15% occurring only once. Sequencing input: blood. All receptors come from a woman in her late teens or twenties with Graves' hyperthyroidism.

At least ten counts were recorded for this clonotype. The genes are TRBV20-1 and TRBJ2-3, with unresolved D. Germline V gives CDR1 DFQATT, CDR2 SNEGSKA (reference sequence). This CDR3 is built from 11 residues. V was shortened by 5 bases and J by 3 bases, with 6 bases between the two germline ends. In DNA form, the CDR3 reads TGCAGTGCTGATGTAACAGATACGCAGTATTTT. This sequence encodes CSADVTDTQYF.

This rearrangement joins TRBV3-1 to TRBJ2-3; TRBD2 is a possible D gene (5 bases). Trimming stripped 2 bases from V and 2 bases from J, with 14 bases between. The germline V gene has CDR1 LGHDT and CDR2 YNNKEL (reference sequence). This CDR3 is built from 16 residues. CDR3 in amino acids: CASSQPPGRDTDTQYF. As DNA, the CDR3 is TGTGCCAGCAGCCAACCGCCGGGGAGAGACACAGATACGCAGTATTTT.

The chain links TRBV4-3 to TRBJ2-7, with a possible D match to TRBD2 (6 bases). The CDR3 spans 13 residues. CDR1 and CDR2 from the germline V gene are LGHNA and YSLEER. The V and J ends lost 7 bases and 5 bases respectively, with 15 bases between them. DNA of the CDR3: TGCGCCAGCACCCACGGGGGAGTCGACGAGCAGTACTTC. It is translated as CASTHGGVDEQYF.

J is TRBJ2-7 and V is TRBV20-1; no clear D gene. The V gene's germline CDR1 is DFQATT and CDR2 SNEGSKA (reference sequence). V shed 2 bases and J shed 9 bases, with 17 bases lying between them. The CDR3 is 13 residues long. CDR3 DNA: TGCAGTGCTAGACCCCAAGGTGGGAACGGGCAGTACTTC. Encoded protein: CSARPQGGNGQYF.

This clonotype has a count of ten or more. For the CDR3, the DNA is TGTGCCAGCAGTTTCGGGGGGTCGGGTGAAAAACTGTTTTTT. This codes for CASSFGGSGEKLFF. The chain uses TRBV12-3 or TRBV12-4 and TRBJ1-4; TRBD1 is a possible D gene (5 bases). The V end lost 3 bases, the J end lost 7 bases, and 12 bases lay between the germline ends. This CDR3 is 14 amino acids long.

This clonotype turned up a few times. This sequence joins TRBV20-1 and TRBJ2-1, with 9 positions matching TRBD2. After removal of 5 bases from V and 9 bases from J, the junction contained 14 bases not matched to a gene. Germline-derived CDR1 and CDR2 are DFQATT and SNEGSKA (reference sequence). CDR3 size: 15 residues. The CDR3 is CSAPPGLAGSGEQFF. The CDR3 DNA reads as TGCAGTGCTCCCCCTGGTCTAGCGGGATCGGGTGAGCAGTTCTTC.

Remarks on this clonotype: This clone may be a read error of a much larger clone one base away. The chain combines TRBV7-2 with TRBJ2-5; D uncertain. This CDR3 spans 15 amino acids. The germline V gene has CDR1 SGHTA and CDR2 FQGNSA. The CDR3 loop reads CASSLEITTQEAQYF. In DNA, the CDR3 is TGTGCCAGCAGCTTAGAGATTACTACCCAAGAGGCCCAGTACTTC. Filled out from reference TRBV7-2 and TRBJ2-5, the complete variable domain reads GAGVSQSPSNKVTEKGKDVELRCDPISGHTALYWYRQSLGQGLEFLIYFQGNSAPDKSGLPSDRFSAERTGGSVSTLTIQRTQQEDSAVYLCASSLEITTQEAQYFGPGTRLLVL.

There are a few counts of this clonotype. A much more abundant neighbour one base away suggests this may be a read error. The chain recombines TRBV24-1 with TRBJ1-1; TRBD1 matches 8 bases. The CDR3 consists of 14 residues. Germline V gene sequence: CDR1 KGHDR, CDR2 SFDVKD. Trimming removed 6 bases from V and 5 bases from J; junction bases left unmatched: 7. The CDR3 loop reads CATSKIQGGTEAFF. CDR3 DNA: TGTGCCACCAGTAAAATACAGGGGGGGACTGAAGCTTTCTTT.

V and J are TRBV12-3 or TRBV12-4 and TRBJ2-1, with D unclear. V was shortened by 3 bases and J by 0 bases, with 9 bases between the two germline ends. The CDR3 loop spans 15 amino acids. The CDR3 loop reads CASSFISLSYNEQFF. CDR3 coding DNA: TGTGCCAGCAGTTTCATAAGCCTCTCCTACAATGAGCAGTTCTTC.

Ten or more counts support this clonotype. The chain combines TRBV7-9 with TRBJ2-4; 9 bases line up with TRBD1. The trim removed 3 bases at V and 5 bases at J, leaving 8 bases unmatched. CDR3 length equals 16 residues. Germline CDR1 reads SEHNR; CDR2 reads FQNEAQ (reference sequence). This CDR3 is CASSFWTGVLENIQYF. The CDR3 DNA sequence: TGTGCCAGCAGCTTCTGGACAGGGGTGTTGGAAAACATTCAGTACTTC.

This clonotype has more than one count but fewer than ten. The chain is built from TRBV6-1 and TRBJ2-1; D is uncertain. Germline CDR1 reads MNHNS; CDR2 reads SASEGT. The CDR3 runs to 15 residues. Trimming shortened V by 5 bases and J by 2 bases, and 13 bases separated the two germline ends. The CDR3 DNA sequence: TGTGCCAGCAGTACGATACATCGCGCCTACAATGAGCAGTTCTTC. This gives the protein CASSTIHRAYNEQFF.

This clonotype was picked up a small number of times. The chain combines TRBV12-5 with TRBJ2-7, with D possibly matching TRBD2 (5 bases). Germline V gives CDR1 LGHNT, CDR2 FRNRAP. Trimming shortened V by 0 bases and J by 1 base, and 10 bases separated the two germline ends. The CDR3 has 15 residues. CDR3 coding DNA: TGTGCTAGTGGTTTGGTACAACTAGTTTCCTACGAGCAGTACTTC. This codes for CASGLVQLVSYEQYF.

In its sample, this clonotype was seen many times. The gene calls are TRBV12-3 or TRBV12-4 and TRBJ2-1, with 8 bases identical to TRBD2. The CDR3 extends over 19 amino acids. Trimming cost V 8 bases and J 0 bases; bases outside gene matches: 18. The CDR3 protein is CASGGFETSVRSSYNEQFF. In DNA form, the CDR3 reads TGTGCCAGCGGGGGGTTCGAGACTAGCGTTCGGAGCTCCTACAATGAGCAGTTCTTC.

In its sample, this clonotype was seen a few times. This sequence joins TRBV18 and TRBJ2-7, with D possibly being TRBD1 (5 bases). Germline V CDR1 and CDR2: KGHSH, LQKENI. The germline V and J ends were trimmed by 3 bases and 5 bases, with 11 bases remaining between them. CDR3 size: 13 residues. The CDR3 loop is CASSPGSRDEQYF. The DNA of the CDR3 is TGTGCCAGCTCACCGGGTTCCAGGGACGAGCAGTACTTC.

About this clonotype itself: A much larger clonotype is one base distant, so this may be a read error. The chain has TRBV20-1 and TRBJ1-1; 7 positions agree with TRBD1. J gave up 5 bases and V 0 bases, and 12 bases lay outside the gene matches. The CDR3 totals 16 residues. CDR1 and CDR2 from the germline V gene are DFQATT and SNEGSKA (reference sequence). Here the CDR3 reads CSARDPRTGMITEAFF. DNA for the CDR3: TGCAGTGCTAGAGATCCTAGGACAGGAATGATAACTGAAGCTTTCTTT.

There are a few counts of this clonotype. The V and J genes are TRBV5-4 and TRBJ2-7; a weak D match, TRBD1 (7 bases). V shed 4 bases and J shed 0 bases, with 17 bases lying between them. The CDR3 sequence is 16 residues long. Germline V gives CDR1 SGHNT, CDR2 YYREEE (reference sequence). The CDR3 bases are TGTGCCAGCAGCGGAGGGACAGCCGGAGGCTCCTACGAGCAGTACTTC. Its protein product is CASSGGTAGGSYEQYF. The variable domain in full, with the rest retrieved from reference TRBV5-4 and TRBJ2-7, is ETGVTQSPTHLIKTRGQQVTLRCSSQSGHNTVSWYQQALGQGPQFIFQYYREEENGRGNFPPRFSGLQFPNYSSELNVNALELDDSALYLCASSGGTAGGSYEQYFGPGTRLTVT.

A few counts support this clonotype. The chain combines TRBV7-9 with TRBJ1-1; a weak D match, TRBD1 (5 bases). Trimming stripped 4 bases from V and 4 bases from J, with 13 bases between. Per the germline V gene, CDR1 is SEHNR and CDR2 is FQNEAQ (reference sequence). The CDR3 runs to 14 residues. The CDR3 loop is CASSSGGVSTEAFF. CDR3 nucleotide sequence: TGTGCCAGCAGCTCCGGGGGGGTCTCCACTGAAGCTTTCTTT.

This chain links TRBV6-1 with TRBJ2-6; no definite D call. V was pared by 6 bases and J by 0 bases, with 9 bases between. Germline V gene data show CDR1 as MNHNS and CDR2 as SASEGT. The CDR3 has 15 amino acids. This CDR3 is CASSSSISGANVLTF. The CDR3 nucleotides read TGTGCCAGCAGCTCTTCCATCTCTGGGGCCAACGTCCTGACTTTC.

The V call is TRBV6-1, the J call TRBJ2-2, with D possibly TRBD1 on 5 matching bases. From germline, CDR1 is MNHNS and CDR2 SASEGT. The CDR3 loop spans 12 amino acids. V was shortened by 8 bases and J by 14 bases, with 18 bases between the two germline ends. CDR3: CASGKEFGALFF. The CDR3 coding sequence is TGTGCCAGCGGGAAGGAATTTGGGGCCCTGTTTTTT.

The V and J genes are TRBV13 and TRBJ2-4; 15 nucleotides agree with TRBD2. The CDR3 totals 17 residues. Unmatched junction bases numbered 8, after V lost 5 bases and J lost 6 bases. CDR1 PRHDT and CDR2 FYEKMQ come from the germline V gene (reference sequence). Written as DNA, the CDR3 is TGTGCCAGCAGCCGGACTAGCGGGGGGGCACGTGGAAACATTCAGTACTTC. Amino acid sequence: CASSRTSGGARGNIQYF.

This chain links TRBV19 with TRBJ1-2; perhaps TRBD1 as D (5 bases). This CDR3 spans 15 amino acids. The V gene lost 1 base and the J gene lost 6 bases, with 15 bases spanning the gap. Germline lookup yields CDR1 LNHDA and CDR2 SQIVND (reference sequence). For the CDR3, the DNA is TGTGCCAGTAGTATAGGGGGCCGCGCGGGCGATGGCTACACCTTC. Its protein is CASSIGGRAGDGYTF.

A few counts support this clonotype. The chain couples TRBV27 to TRBJ1-4; maybe TRBD1 (5 bases). Germline-derived CDR1 and CDR2 are MNHEY and SMNVEV (reference sequence). The CDR3 sequence is 13 residues long. V gave up 11 bases and J gave up 6 bases, with 16 bases separating them. As DNA, the CDR3 is TGTGCCGCCGGCGGGGGGTCTTATGAAAAACTGTTTTTT. This translates into CAAGGGSYEKLFF.

This clonotype showed up many times. The chain uses TRBV6-1 and TRBJ2-7; TRBD1 might be the D (6 bases). This CDR3 comprises 12 residues. CDR1 is MNHNS and CDR2 is SASEGT in the germline V gene. V lost 6 bases and J 3 bases, leaving 9 bases between the germline ends. The CDR3 sequence: CASSVDSYEQYF. CDR3 bases: TGTGCCAGCAGCGTGGACAGCTACGAGCAGTACTTC.

The CDR3 nucleotides are TGTGCCAGCACCAGGTGGAGTACTGAAGCTTTCTTT. Encoded protein: CASTRWSTEAFF. V and J are TRBV11-2 and TRBJ1-1; D is uncertain. The CDR3 loop spans 12 amino acids. The V and J ends lost 7 bases and 5 bases respectively, with 11 bases between them. Per germline, CDR1 SGHAT and CDR2 FQNNGV.

Concerning this clonotype: This may arise from a read error, as a much more abundant clone is one base away. The chain is built from TRBV27 and TRBJ2-7; D tentatively fits TRBD1 or TRBD2 (5 bases each). V was pared by 6 bases and J by 7 bases, with 22 bases between. The CDR3 consists of 15 residues. Germline V gene lookup returns CDR1 MNHEY and CDR2 SMNVEV (reference sequence). The CDR3 region is CASSFRPGPTNEQYF. As DNA, the CDR3 is TGTGCCAGCAGCTTCAGGCCGGGACCCACCAATGAGCAGTACTTC.

This clonotype was recorded a few times. The chain employs TRBV20-1 and TRBJ2-7; the match to TRBD1 covers 7 bases. J gave up 3 bases and V 4 bases, and 6 bases lay outside the gene matches. This CDR3 contains 13 residues. Germline-derived CDR1 and CDR2 are DFQATT and SNEGSKA (reference sequence). The chain's CDR3 is CSAIRDSYYEQYF. The CDR3 DNA sequence: TGCAGTGCTATCCGGGACAGTTACTACGAGCAGTACTTC.

The chain employs TRBV28 and TRBJ1-1; no clear D. The CDR3 is made up of 11 amino acids. Germline V CDR1 and CDR2: MDHEN, SYDVKM. V lost 1 base, J lost 11 bases, and 8 bases lay in between. CDR3 sequence: CASSLSQRAFF. In DNA, the CDR3 is TGTGCCAGCAGTTTATCCCAGCGGGCTTTCTTT.

In its sample, this clonotype was seen a few times. This chain links TRBV6-5 with TRBJ2-7; D assignment may be TRBD1 or TRBD2 (6 bases each). This CDR3 is built from 15 residues. Per germline, CDR1 MNHEY and CDR2 SVGAGI. The V end was cut by 0 bases, the J end by 0 bases, with 9 bases between. In DNA, the CDR3 is TGTGCCAGCAGTTACTCGGGGGGCTACTCCTACGAGCAGTACTTC. Its protein product is CASSYSGGYSYEQYF.